This T cell receptor beta chain was captured in a study of Ad26.COV2.S vaccination and SARS-CoV-2 variants. Study-level results: Placebo recipients showed lower spike-specific TCR breadth than vaccinees. The TCR breadth and depth analyses may have produced an underestimate of total T cell responses.

Comment on this clone: Its antigen is unidentified.

Sequenced by immunoSEQ multiplex PCR; TCRdb stores in-frame clones only, minus some. The sample records 180,000 or so clones, around 85% being singletons. V lost 3 bases to trimming and J lost 0 bases; unmatched junction nucleotides: 4. This CDR3 is 15 amino acids long. From germline, CDR1 is PRHDT and CDR2 FYEKMQ (reference sequence). This receptor was obtained from a human donor who had recovered from COVID-19. This specimen was peripheral blood, taken after recovery from COVID-19. The chain combines TRBV13 with TRBJ2-7; 8 positions agree with TRBD1. DNA for the CDR3: TGTGCCAGCAGCTTGACAGGGGAAAGCTCCTACGAGCAGTACTTC. It is translated as CASSLTGESSYEQYF.